The 24 T cell receptor beta chains below all came from one sample that was sequenced in a study of neurological immune-mediated disorders. TCRdb reprocessed the 5' RACE reads with MiXCR, giving one entry per CDR3 protein. In the table there are just under 40,000 distinct CDR3 sequences, around 7.2% of which are singletons. Sequences were obtained from CD4+ T cells from blood. These receptors all come from a man aged 45-65 years in good health.

This clonotype was recorded many times. The rearrangement links TRBV20-1 to TRBJ2-6; 7 positions agree with TRBD1. Germline CDR1 is DFQATT and CDR2 is SNEGSKA (reference sequence). The trim removed 1 base at V and 8 bases at J, leaving 5 bases unmatched. The CDR3 loop spans 14 amino acids. CDR3 coding DNA: TGCAGTGCTAGAGTATTACAGGGGTCCAACGTCCTGACTTTC. Translated, it gives CSARVLQGSNVLTF.

This clonotype was seen many times. The rearrangement uses TRBV7-3 and TRBJ1-2; no firm D call. CDR3 length: 11 amino acids. Germline V gene lookup returns CDR1 SGHTA and CDR2 FQGTGA. V was trimmed by 7 bases and J by 8 bases, leaving 11 bases between them. The CDR3 nucleotides are TGTGCCAGCAAAGGCTCCGACGGCTACACCTTC. Residues: CASKGSDGYTF.

This clonotype was detected ten times or more. This chain uses TRBV20-1 with TRBJ1-1; D uncertain. This CDR3 has 14 amino acids. Germline V gene data show CDR1 as DFQATT and CDR2 as SNEGSKA (reference sequence). V shed 0 bases and J shed 1 base, with 9 bases lying between them. The CDR3 DNA follows: TGCAGTGCTAGAGATCCCACGGGGAACACTGAAGCTTTCTTT. Its protein product is CSARDPTGNTEAFF.

This clonotype came up many times. The V gene is TRBV5-5, the J gene TRBJ2-3; D unclear. From germline, CDR1 is SGHKS and CDR2 YYEKEE (reference sequence). Trimming stripped 0 bases from V and 0 bases from J, with 11 bases between. This CDR3 contains 16 residues. DNA for the CDR3: TGTGCCAGCAGCTTGGATGCGTTTCCTAGCACAGATACGCAGTATTTT. The encoded protein is CASSLDAFPSTDTQYF.

This clonotype appeared many times. The rearrangement uses TRBV29-1 and TRBJ2-3; D tentatively fits TRBD1 or TRBD2 (5 bases each). V was clipped by 5 bases and J by 3 bases, with 12 bases between them. CDR3 length: 13 residues. CDR1 is SQVTM and CDR2 is ANQGSEA in the germline V gene. The CDR3, as DNA: TGCAGCGTTTCACGGGGCGTTACAGATACGCAGTATTTT. It codes for CSVSRGVTDTQYF.

This clonotype was detected ten times or more. The chain's CDR3 is CASSLDRVWQPQHF. CDR3 DNA: TGTGCCAGCAGCCTCGACAGGGTCTGGCAGCCCCAGCATTTT. This rearrangement joins TRBV6-2 or TRBV6-3 to TRBJ1-5; 7 bases line up with TRBD1. The CDR3 totals 14 residues. V lost 6 bases, J lost 7 bases, and 9 bases stayed unmatched. Germline V gene sequence: CDR1 MNHEY, CDR2 SVGEGT.

This clonotype has ten or more counts. The chain couples TRBV12-5 to TRBJ2-3; 10 bases match TRBD1. With V trimmed by 1 base and J by 0 bases, 4 bases remained unmatched. There are 17 residues in the CDR3. Germline lookup yields CDR1 LGHNT and CDR2 FRNRAP. The CDR3 DNA reads TGTGCTAGTGGTTTGGGACAGGGGGCCTTTAGCACAGATACGCAGTATTTT. Translating gives CASGLGQGAFSTDTQYF. Filled out from reference TRBV12-5 and TRBJ2-3, the complete variable domain reads DARVTQTPRHKVTEMGQEVTMRCQPILGHNTVFWYRQTMMQGLELLAYFRNRAPLDDSGMPKDRFSAEMPDATLATLKIQPSEPRDSAVYFCASGLGQGAFSTDTQYFGPGTRLTVL.

This clonotype was observed at least ten times. The V and J genes are TRBV4-1 and TRBJ2-7, with D possibly TRBD2 on 6 matching bases. Looked up from germline, CDR1 is MGHRA and CDR2 is YSYEKL. The CDR3 runs to 16 residues. Between the trimmed V and J ends, which lost 1 base and 0 bases, there was a span of 13 bases. This chain's CDR3 is CASSQGAGLSSYEQYF. The CDR3 region has the DNA TGCGCCAGCAGCCAAGGTGCGGGACTTTCCTCCTACGAGCAGTACTTC.

This clonotype has ten or more counts. The chain combines TRBV7-2 with TRBJ2-5, with 7 bases aligning to TRBD2. V lost 5 bases to trimming and J lost 2 bases; unmatched junction nucleotides: 8. CDR1 SGHTA and CDR2 FQGNSA come from the germline V gene. This CDR3 is built from 15 residues. CDR3 nucleotides: TGTGCCAGCAGCGCCCTCCCCGGGAGGCAAGAGACCCAGTACTTC. Its protein is CASSALPGRQETQYF.

The chain has TRBV7-8 and TRBJ2-2; D is unclear. The germline V gene encodes CDR1 SGHVS and CDR2 FQNEAQ. The V end lost 1 base, the J end lost 7 bases, and 7 bases lay between the germline ends. The CDR3 spans 13 residues. The CDR3, as DNA: TGTGCCAGCAGCTTAGGAGGCATCGGGGAGCTGTTTTTT. Amino acids: CASSLGGIGELFF.

Many counts were recorded for this clonotype. The CDR3 DNA sequence: TGCAGCGAAAACCGGGGGGACGATACGCAGTATTTT. Protein sequence: CSENRGDDTQYF. The chain links TRBV29-1 to TRBJ2-3, with 7 bases that match TRBD2. Germline CDR1 reads SQVTM; CDR2 reads ANQGSEA. The CDR3 is made up of 12 amino acids. The junction had 7 bases not matched to a gene; V was cut back by 7 bases and J by 6 bases.

This clonotype came up many times. CDR3 in amino acids: CASSHSGEGSYEQYF. In DNA, the CDR3 is TGTGCCAGCAGCCATTCCGGGGAAGGCTCCTACGAGCAGTACTTC. The chain carries TRBV3-1 and TRBJ2-7; D is perhaps TRBD2 (5 bases). There are 15 residues in the CDR3. Germline CDR1 is LGHDT and CDR2 is YNNKEL (reference sequence). V was pared by 3 bases and J by 0 bases, with 12 bases between.

This clonotype was detected ten times or more. The J gene is TRBJ1-1, the V gene TRBV5-1; the D gene is possibly TRBD1 (5 bases). Germline CDR1 reads SGHRS; CDR2 reads YFSETQ. Trimming removed 5 bases at V and 5 bases at J, with 7 bases between. CDR3 length: 11 residues. The CDR3 DNA reads TGCGCCAGCAGGGGGGAAACTGAAGCTTTCTTT. Translated, it gives CASRGETEAFF.

In its sample, this clonotype was seen many times. The J gene is TRBJ2-1, the V gene TRBV20-1; no definite D call. The CDR3 spans 12 residues. Trimming left V 6 bases short and J 6 bases short, with 12 bases between. Germline V gene sequence: CDR1 DFQATT, CDR2 SNEGSKA (reference sequence). CDR3 region: CSANNPVNEQFF. CDR3 nucleotides: TGCAGTGCCAACAATCCGGTCAATGAGCAGTTCTTC.

This clonotype was recorded many times. This chain joins TRBV5-1 and TRBJ2-1; TRBD1 matches at 7 bases. V gave up 0 bases and J gave up 10 bases; unmatched junction bases: 10. The CDR3 is made up of 15 amino acids. CDR1 and CDR2 (germline): SGHRS, YFSETQ. The CDR3 bases are TGCGCCAGCAGCTTGGGTCTACAGGGGCCGGGGGAGCAGTTCTTC. Translation: CASSLGLQGPGEQFF.

This clonotype was seen repeatedly, ten times or more. The chain carries TRBV20-1 and TRBJ1-4; D ambiguous. Germline V CDR1 and CDR2: DFQATT, SNEGSKA (reference sequence). The CDR3 covers 14 residues. V dropped 4 bases and J dropped 8 bases, with 17 bases sitting between them. CDR3 bases: TGCAGTGCTAAGGTCCCCCCGAGGAACGAAAAACTGTTTTTT. The encoded protein is CSAKVPPRNEKLFF.

This clonotype showed up many times. V usage is TRBV7-2 and J usage is TRBJ2-1; D is unclear. Germline-derived CDR1 and CDR2 are SGHTA and FQGNSA. V was cut by 2 bases and J by 1 base, with 9 bases left in between. The length of the CDR3 is 15 residues. CDR3: CASSLWRSSYNEQFF. DNA for the CDR3: TGTGCCAGCAGCTTATGGCGCTCTTCCTACAATGAGCAGTTCTTC.

This clonotype was seen at least ten times. The chain carries TRBV4-1 and TRBJ2-5; 8 nucleotides match TRBD2. V shed 0 bases, J shed 5 bases, and the junction held 17 bases outside the gene matches. The CDR3 length is 19 residues. CDR1 and CDR2 (germline): MGHRA, YSYEKL. The CDR3 DNA sequence: TGCGCCAGCAGCCAAGATTTGGTCGGGGGGGCGCGTAAATCCGAGACCCAGTACTTC. Amino acid sequence: CASSQDLVGGARKSETQYF.

The table lists this clonotype with many counts. The chain combines TRBV7-9 with TRBJ1-1; the D is unclear. Per the germline V gene, CDR1 is SEHNR and CDR2 is FQNEAQ (reference sequence). The CDR3 consists of 14 residues. Trimming removed 6 bases at V and 2 bases at J, with 13 bases between. The DNA for the CDR3 is TGTGCCAGCAGGCGCGACGTAGGCAACACTGAAGCTTTCTTT. Protein product: CASRRDVGNTEAFF.

The table lists this clonotype with many counts. The chain has TRBV7-2 and TRBJ2-4; TRBD1 agrees at 8 bases. The CDR3 extends over 16 amino acids. J gave up 0 bases and V 5 bases, and 6 bases lay outside the gene matches. The germline V gene has CDR1 SGHTA and CDR2 FQGNSA. This chain's CDR3 is CASSRQGFLAKNIQYF. Written as DNA, the CDR3 is TGTGCCAGCAGCAGACAGGGGTTCTTAGCCAAAAACATTCAGTACTTC. Complete variable domain (other parts from reference TRBV7-2 and TRBJ2-4): GAGVSQSPSNKVTEKGKDVELRCDPISGHTALYWYRQSLGQGLEFLIYFQGNSAPDKSGLPSDRFSAERTGGSVSTLTIQRTQQEDSAVYLCASSRQGFLAKNIQYFGAGTRLSVL.

In this sample, this clonotype turned up many times. V usage is TRBV7-8 and J usage is TRBJ2-2; 7 nucleotides align to TRBD1. Trimming took 6 bases from V and 5 from J; bases not matched to a gene: 24. The CDR3 extends over 20 amino acids. In germline, CDR1 is SGHVS, CDR2 FQNEAQ. This CDR3 is CASRPPGTVSARIGTGELFF. The CDR3, as DNA: TGTGCCAGCAGACCTCCCGGGACAGTGTCCGCTAGAATCGGAACCGGGGAGCTGTTTTTT.

This clonotype has a count of ten or more. The chain has TRBV6-6 and TRBJ2-2, with TRBD2 identical over 7 bases. There are 14 residues in the CDR3. Trimming at V came to 5 bases and at J to 8 bases, leaving 8 bases not matched to a gene. Looked up from germline, CDR1 is MNHNY and CDR2 is SVGAGI (reference sequence). The DNA of the CDR3 is TGTGCCAGCAGTCCCGGGGGGATTTCTGGGGAGCTGTTTTTT. This translates into CASSPGGISGELFF.

This clonotype was seen at least ten times. The chain is built from TRBV5-1 and TRBJ2-2; the D gene is possibly TRBD1 (6 bases). The CDR3 covers 15 residues. The V end lost 4 bases, the J end lost 3 bases, and 13 bases lay between the germline ends. Germline values: CDR1 SGHRS, CDR2 YFSETQ. CDR3 nucleotide sequence: TGCGCCAGCAGCGTACAGGGAGTTGACACCGGGGAGCTGTTTTTT. This encodes CASSVQGVDTGELFF.

This clonotype has at least ten counts. The CDR3, as DNA: TGTGCCAGCTCACCACAGGGGTATGGGGCCAACGTCCTGACTTTC. Its protein product is CASSPQGYGANVLTF. The rearrangement uses TRBV18 and TRBJ2-6; tentatively, D is TRBD1 (5 bases). CDR3 size: 15 residues. V shed 1 base and J shed 3 bases, with 7 bases lying between them. The germline V gene has CDR1 KGHSH and CDR2 LQKENI.